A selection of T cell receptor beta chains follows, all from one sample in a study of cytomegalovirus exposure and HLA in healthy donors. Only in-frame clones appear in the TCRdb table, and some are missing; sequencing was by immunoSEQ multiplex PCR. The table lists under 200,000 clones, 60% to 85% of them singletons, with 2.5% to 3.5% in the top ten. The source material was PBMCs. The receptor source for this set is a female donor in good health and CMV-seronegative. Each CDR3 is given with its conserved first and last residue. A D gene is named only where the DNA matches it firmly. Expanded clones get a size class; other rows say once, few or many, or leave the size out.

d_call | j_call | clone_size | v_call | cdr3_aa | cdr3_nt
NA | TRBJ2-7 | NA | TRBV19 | CASKQGQYGDYEQYF | TGTGCCAGCAAACAAGGACAGTACGGGGACTACGAGCAGTACTTC
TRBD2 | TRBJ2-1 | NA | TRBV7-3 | CASSPRLAGGPNEQFF | TGTGCCAGCAGCCCCCGACTAGCGGGAGGGCCCAATGAGCAGTTCTTC
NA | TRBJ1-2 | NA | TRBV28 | CASSTWYGYTF | TGTGCCAGCAGTACATGGTATGGCTACACCTTC
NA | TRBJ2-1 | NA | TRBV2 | CASSQTRSSYNEQFF | TGTGCCAGCAGCCAGACCCGGAGCTCCTACAATGAGCAGTTCTTC
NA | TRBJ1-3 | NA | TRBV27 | CASSIQGFSGNTIYF | TGTGCCAGCAGCATACAGGGATTCTCTGGAAACACCATATATTTT
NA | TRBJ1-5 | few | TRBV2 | CASLVGGVSPGKPQHF | TGTGCCAGCCTAGTCGGAGGGGTCAGCCCCGGGAAGCCCCAGCATTTT
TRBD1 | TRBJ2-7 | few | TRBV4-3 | CASSQEFGTGVSYEQYF | TGCGCCAGCAGCCAAGAATTTGGGACAGGGGTCTCCTACGAGCAGTACTTC
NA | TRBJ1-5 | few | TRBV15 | CATSRETARVQPQHF | TGTGCCACCAGCAGAGAAACGGCCAGGGTACAGCCCCAGCATTTT
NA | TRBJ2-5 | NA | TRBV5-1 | CASSVAGVETQYF | TGCGCCAGCAGCGTCGCAGGGGTAGAGACCCAGTACTTC
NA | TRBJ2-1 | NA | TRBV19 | CASSTEYEQFF | TGTGCCAGTAGTACGGAGTATGAGCAGTTCTTC
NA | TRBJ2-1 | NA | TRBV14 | CASSQTLTRGEQFF | TGTGCCAGCAGCCAGACCCTGACTAGGGGTGAGCAGTTCTTC
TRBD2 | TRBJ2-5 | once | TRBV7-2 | CASSSDSERGRETQYF | TGTGCCAGCAGCTCAGACTCCGAGCGGGGGCGAGAGACCCAGTACTTC
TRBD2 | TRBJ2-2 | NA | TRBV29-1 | CSVDLAGGRTGELFF | TGCAGCGTTGATCTAGCGGGAGGTAGAACCGGGGAGCTGTTTTTT
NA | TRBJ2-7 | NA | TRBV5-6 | CASSSPGEIYEQYF | TGTGCCAGCAGCTCCCCCGGGGAGATTTACGAGCAGTACTTC
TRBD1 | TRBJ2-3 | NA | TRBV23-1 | CASSPGRGLESTDTQYF | TGCGCCAGCAGTCCCGGCAGGGGGCTAGAAAGCACAGATACGCAGTATTTT